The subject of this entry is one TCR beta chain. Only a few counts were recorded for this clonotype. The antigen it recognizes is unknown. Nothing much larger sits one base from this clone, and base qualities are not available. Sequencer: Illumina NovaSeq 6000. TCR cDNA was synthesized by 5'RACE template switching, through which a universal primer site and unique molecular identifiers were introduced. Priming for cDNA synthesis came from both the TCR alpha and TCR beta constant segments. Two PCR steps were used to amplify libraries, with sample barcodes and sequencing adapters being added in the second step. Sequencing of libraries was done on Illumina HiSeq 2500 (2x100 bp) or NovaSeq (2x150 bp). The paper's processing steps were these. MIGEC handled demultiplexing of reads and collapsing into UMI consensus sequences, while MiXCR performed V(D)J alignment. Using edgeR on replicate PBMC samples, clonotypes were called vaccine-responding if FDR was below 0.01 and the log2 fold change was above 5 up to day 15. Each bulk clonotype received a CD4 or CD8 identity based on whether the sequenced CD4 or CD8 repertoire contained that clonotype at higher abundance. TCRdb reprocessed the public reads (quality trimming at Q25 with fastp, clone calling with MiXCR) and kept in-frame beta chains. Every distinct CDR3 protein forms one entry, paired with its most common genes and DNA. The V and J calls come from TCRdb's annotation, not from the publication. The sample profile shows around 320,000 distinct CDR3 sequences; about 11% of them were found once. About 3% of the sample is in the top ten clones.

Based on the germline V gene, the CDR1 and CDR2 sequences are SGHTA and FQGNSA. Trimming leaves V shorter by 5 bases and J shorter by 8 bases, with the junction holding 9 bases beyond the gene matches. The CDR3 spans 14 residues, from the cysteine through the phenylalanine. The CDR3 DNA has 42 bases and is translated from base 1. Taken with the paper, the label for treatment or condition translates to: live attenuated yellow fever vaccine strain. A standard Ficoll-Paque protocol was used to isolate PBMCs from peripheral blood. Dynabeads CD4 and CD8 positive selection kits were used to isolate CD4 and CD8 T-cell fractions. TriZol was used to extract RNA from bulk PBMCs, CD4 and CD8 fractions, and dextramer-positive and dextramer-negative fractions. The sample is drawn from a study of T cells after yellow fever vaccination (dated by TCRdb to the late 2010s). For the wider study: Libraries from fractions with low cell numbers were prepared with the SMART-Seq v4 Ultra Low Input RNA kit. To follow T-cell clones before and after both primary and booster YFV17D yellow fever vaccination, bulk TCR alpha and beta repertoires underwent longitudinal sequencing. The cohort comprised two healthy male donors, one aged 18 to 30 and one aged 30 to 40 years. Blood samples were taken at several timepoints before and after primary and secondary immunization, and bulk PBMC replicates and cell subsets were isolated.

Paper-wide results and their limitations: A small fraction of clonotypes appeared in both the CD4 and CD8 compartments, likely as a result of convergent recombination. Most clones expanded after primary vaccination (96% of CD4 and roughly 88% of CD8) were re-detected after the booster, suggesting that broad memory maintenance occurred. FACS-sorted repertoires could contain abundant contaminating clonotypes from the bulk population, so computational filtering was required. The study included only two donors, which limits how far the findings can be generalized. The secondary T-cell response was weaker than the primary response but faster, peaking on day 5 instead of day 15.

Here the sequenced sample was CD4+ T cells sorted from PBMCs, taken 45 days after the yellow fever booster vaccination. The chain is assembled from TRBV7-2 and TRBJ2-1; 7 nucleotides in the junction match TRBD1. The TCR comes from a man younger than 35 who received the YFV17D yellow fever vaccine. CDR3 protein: CASSPGRDSDEQFF. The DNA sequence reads TGTGCCAGCAGCCCCGGCCGGGACAGTGATGAGCAGTTCTTC. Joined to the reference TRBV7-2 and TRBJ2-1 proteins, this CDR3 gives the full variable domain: GAGVSQSPSNKVTEKGKDVELRCDPISGHTALYWYRQSLGQGLEFLIYFQGNSAPDKSGLPSDRFSAERTGGSVSTLTIQRTQQEDSAVYLCASSPGRDSDEQFFGPGTRLTVL.